The rows below give T cell receptor beta chains drawn from one sample of a study of control samples from healthy donors and cancer patients. The table came from immunoSEQ multiplex PCR; TCRdb's copy has only in-frame clones and leaves some out. This sample has approximately 120,000 clones, with more than 75% found just once. Sequencing used blood. Receptors were obtained from a man between 35 and 55 years old in good health. The CDR3 runs from the conserved cysteine through the conserved F or W. A D gene is named only where the DNA matches it firmly. Clone size, where shown, is once, few, many, or a class for clones that have expanded.

TRBJ1-3 TRBV3-1/TRBV3-2 NA NA TGTGCCAGCAGCCTCGCTGGAAACACCATATATTTT CASSLAGNTIYF
TRBJ2-5 TRBV6-5 NA NA TGTGCCAGCAGTTACTCCACAATGGAGACCCAGTACTTC CASSYSTMETQYF
TRBJ2-5 TRBV24-1 NA NA TGTGCCACCAGTGATTGGATAGTAGGGGGGCAAGAGACCCAGTACTTC CATSDWIVGGQETQYF
TRBJ2-1 TRBV30 NA TRBD1 TGTGCCCGGGCCGGGACAGGGGGCGATGAGCAGTTCTTC CARAGTGGDEQFF
TRBJ1-3 TRBV15 NA NA TGTGCCACCAGCGGCCAGACTGGAAACACCATATATTTT CATSGQTGNTIYF
TRBJ1-2 TRBV11-3 NA TRBD1 TGTGCCAGCAGCTTAGCAGGGGGCTATGGCTACACCTTC CASSLAGGYGYTF
TRBJ2-7 TRBV25-1 once NA TGTGCCAGCGGCCGGGTCGGATACTCCTACGAGCAGTACTTC CASGRVGYSYEQYF
TRBJ2-3 TRBV9 NA TRBD2 TGTGCCAGCAGCTTATCCCCGACTAGCGGGGGGTCGACAGATACGCAGTATTTT CASSLSPTSGGSTDTQYF
TRBJ2-7 TRBV7-2 NA NA TGTGCCAGCAGCTTAAGGGGGTTCCGAGGGGGCTCCTACGAGCAGTACTTC CASSLRGFRGGSYEQYF
TRBJ1-6 TRBV19 NA NA TGTGCCAGTAGTTCGTCTTTCGCAGGGCAAAGCAATTCACCCCTCCACTTT CASSSSFAGQSNSPLHF
TRBJ2-1 TRBV4-3 NA TRBD2 TGCGCCAGCAGCCAAGTCCTAGCGGGGGTTAGGTACAATGAGCAGTTCTTC CASSQVLAGVRYNEQFF
TRBJ1-4 TRBV6-1 NA NA TGTGCCAGCAGTGAAGTGGGGGAAAGGCTAAAACTGTTTTTT CASSEVGERLKLFF
TRBJ2-5 TRBV25-1 NA NA TGTGCCAGCAGTGAATTATTCCTTCAAGAGACCCAGTACTTC CASSELFLQETQYF
TRBJ1-1 TRBV5-1 NA NA TGCGCCAGCAGCTTTAATCCGCGTGGGTCGGGAGAGGGTGAAGCTTTCTTT CASSFNPRGSGEGEAFF
TRBJ1-4 TRBV29-1 NA TRBD1 TGCAGCGTTTGGGGACAGGGCGCTGAAAAACTGTTTTTT CSVWGQGAEKLFF
TRBJ2-5 TRBV10-1 once NA TGCGCCAGCAGCAGAACCGGGCAAGAGACCCAGTACTTC CASSRTGQETQYF
TRBJ1-6 TRBV5-1 NA NA TGCGCCAGCAGCTTGGGACAGGTAGCTTCACCCCTCCACTTT CASSLGQVASPLHF
TRBJ2-4 TRBV18 NA TRBD1 TGTGCCAGCTCACCACGAGGGGACAGGGTATGGGACATTCAGTACTTC CASSPRGDRVWDIQYF
TRBJ2-7 TRBV24-1 NA NA TGTGCCACCAGTGAGCGGAACGAGCAGTACTTC CATSERNEQYF
TRBJ2-2 TRBV7-2 NA NA TGTGCCAGCAGCTCCCAGGGAACCTCGAACACCGGGGAGCTGTTTTTT CASSSQGTSNTGELFF
TRBJ1-5 TRBV19 NA NA TGTGCCAGTAGTATTGGGCGGGGGGGGCAGCCCCAGCATTTT CASSIGRGGQPQHF
TRBJ2-5 TRBV18 NA NA TGTGCCAGCTCACTCACAGGGTCGGCTGCAGAGACCCAGTACTTC CASSLTGSAAETQYF
TRBJ1-6 TRBV11-3 NA NA TGTGCCAGCAGCCGCATCCTCCACTTT CASSRILHF
TRBJ1-3 TRBV5-1 NA NA TGCGCCAGCAGCTTGGTCTCTCCTGGAAACACCATATATTTT CASSLVSPGNTIYF
TRBJ2-1 TRBV5-4 NA NA TGTGCCAGCAGCTTTCCTGGGAATTATGAGCAGTTCTTC CASSFPGNYEQFF
TRBJ1-5 TRBV29-1 NA NA TGCAGCGTTGGGAAAGGAGGCAATCAGCCCCAGCATTTT CSVGKGGNQPQHF
TRBJ1-2 TRBV6-2/TRBV6-3 NA NA TGTGCCAGCAGCTCTCCAGGGTCTAACTATGGCTACACCTTC CASSSPGSNYGYTF
TRBJ2-1 TRBV7-9 NA NA TGTGCCAGCAGCCCACAGGGCCATGAGCAGTTCTTC CASSPQGHEQFF
TRBJ1-3 TRBV13 NA NA TGTGCCAGCAGCCCGGTGGGACCGGTCTCTGGAAACACCATATATTTT CASSPVGPVSGNTIYF
TRBJ1-1 TRBV9 NA NA TGTGCCAGCAGCGTAGATCCGGAGGCTGAAGCTTTCTTT CASSVDPEAEAFF
TRBJ1-1 TRBV29-1 few NA TGCAGCGTAGTTGGACAGAGGGGTGAAGCTTTCTTT CSVVGQRGEAFF
TRBJ2-5 TRBV21-1 NA NA TGTGCCAGCAGCCCGGACATACCAGAACAAGAGACCCAGTACTTC CASSPDIPEQETQYF
TRBJ2-5 TRBV20-1 once NA TGCAGTGCTAGTGACAGGTTGGGGGGAGAGACCCAGTACTTC CSASDRLGGETQYF
TRBJ1-1 TRBV5-4 NA NA TGTGCCAGCAGCTTGGCCAGTGAAGCTTTCTTT CASSLASEAFF
TRBJ1-1 TRBV7-9 NA NA TGTGCCAGCAGCTTATTGGGGCTTGGGACTACTGAAGCTTTCTTT CASSLLGLGTTEAFF
TRBJ1-1 TRBV4-3 NA NA TGCGCCAGCAGCCAAGATCGCCAACGCGCTGAAGCTTTCTTT CASSQDRQRAEAFF
TRBJ2-5 TRBV18 NA TRBD2 TGTGCCAGCTCACCACGTGCCGGGCGGGGGGCCGGAGAGACCCAGTACTTC CASSPRAGRGAGETQYF
TRBJ1-1 TRBV18 once NA TGTGCCAGCTCACTCCTCGGACAGCCTCTGAACACTGAAGCTTTCTTT CASSLLGQPLNTEAFF
TRBJ1-4 TRBV30 NA NA TGTGCCTGGAGTGTAACCGGGTATGAAAAACTGTTTTTT CAWSVTGYEKLFF
TRBJ1-3 TRBV5-1 NA TRBD1 TGCGCCAGCAGTGGACAGGGGGCGGCCTCTGGAAACACCATATATTTT CASSGQGAASGNTIYF
TRBJ2-3 TRBV6-2/TRBV6-3 NA TRBD1 TGTGCCAGCAGTCGAGATGGACAGGGGGCAACAGATACGCAGTATTTT CASSRDGQGATDTQYF
TRBJ1-5 TRBV6-6 NA NA TGTGCCAGCAGTTTGGGTAAGGGGCTGGGGCCCCAGCATTTT CASSLGKGLGPQHF
TRBJ2-7 TRBV19 NA NA TGTGCCAGTAGTATGAAAAGCACAGATTCCTACGAGCAGTACTTC CASSMKSTDSYEQYF
TRBJ2-5 TRBV11-3 NA NA TGTGCCAGCAGCTTAGACCTAGCAAAGGAGACCCAGTACTTC CASSLDLAKETQYF
TRBJ1-1 TRBV7-8 NA TRBD1 TGTGCCAGCAGCGCGGAAGGACAGGGGCTGAACACTGAAGCTTTCTTT CASSAEGQGLNTEAFF
TRBJ1-5 TRBV4-3 NA NA TGCGCCAGCAGCCAAGATTGGGGCAATCAGCCCCAGCATTTT CASSQDWGNQPQHF
TRBJ2-3 TRBV6-6 NA NA TGTGCCAGCAGTTCCGACCGCACAGATACGCAGTATTTT CASSSDRTDTQYF
TRBJ2-7 TRBV10-3 NA TRBD1 TGTGCCACCAAACAGGGGAACTCCTACGAGCAGTACTTC CATKQGNSYEQYF
TRBJ2-7 TRBV10-1 NA TRBD1 TGCGCCAGCAGAAGGGACAGGGTAACAGGGGAGCAGTACTTC CASRRDRVTGEQYF
TRBJ1-1 TRBV6-5 NA NA TGTGCCAGCAGTTGGGACCTACTGAACACTGAAGCTTTCTTT CASSWDLLNTEAFF
TRBJ2-1 TRBV30 NA TRBD2 TGTGCCTGGAGAGCGTGGGGGGGCTCCTACAATGAGCAGTTCTTC CAWRAWGGSYNEQFF
TRBJ1-4 TRBV11-3 once NA TGTGCCAGCAGCTTTCAAGGATCAACTAATGAAAAACTGTTTTTT CASSFQGSTNEKLFF
TRBJ2-3 TRBV10-1 many NA TGCGCCAGCAGTGAGTCCGCAGATACGCAGTATTTT CASSESADTQYF
TRBJ1-5 TRBV29-1 NA TRBD1 TGCAGCGTAACAGGGGCTTGGAATCAGCCCCAGCATTTT CSVTGAWNQPQHF
TRBJ1-2 TRBV6-5 NA NA TGTGCCAGCATTAAAACTCAGGGGAACTATGGCTACACCTTC CASIKTQGNYGYTF